This is a list of T cell receptor beta chains from one sample in a study of early T cells in non-severe SARS-CoV-2 infection. TCRdb analysed the 5' RACE reads with MiXCR anew, one entry per CDR3 protein. The table includes approximately 50,000 distinct CDR3 sequences, around 7.7% detected once. The source material was whole blood. These receptors all stem from an adult who was a healthcare worker with PCR-confirmed SARS-CoV-2 infection or an uninfected control (not recorded which). Both conserved end residues are part of each CDR3. The order of the fields is clone size, V gene, D gene, J gene, CDR3 DNA, CDR3 protein. The D gene is left open where the match is weak. A row's size may be missing; if present it is once, few, many or a size class.

size: few; V: TRBV11-2; D: NA; J: TRBJ2-5; DNA: TGTGCCAGCAGCTATACAGGGACCTCTGGGGAGACCCAGTACTTC; CDR3: CASSYTGTSGETQYF
size: few; V: TRBV20-1; D: TRBD2; J: TRBJ2-7; DNA: TGCAGTGCTAGGTCGGTCGGGAGGAGCTCCTACGAGCAGTACTTC; CDR3: CSARSVGRSSYEQYF
size: few; V: TRBV28; D: NA; J: TRBJ1-6; DNA: TGTGCCAGCAGTTTCTCGGACAGCCCTTATAATTCACCCCTCCACTTT; CDR3: CASSFSDSPYNSPLHF
size: few; V: TRBV20-1; D: TRBD2; J: TRBJ2-5; DNA: TGCAGTGCTAGAGCCCAATTGGGGATACTAGCGGGGCCGCAAGAGACCCAGTACTTC; CDR3: CSARAQLGILAGPQETQYF
size: many; V: TRBV11-2; D: NA; J: TRBJ1-5; DNA: TGTGCCAGCAGCTTAGATGGAAGGGGACAGCCCCAGCATTTT; CDR3: CASSLDGRGQPQHF
size: few; V: TRBV6-6; D: NA; J: TRBJ1-1; DNA: TGTGCCAGCAGGGACCCAACTGAAGCTTTCTTT; CDR3: CASRDPTEAFF
size: NA; V: TRBV7-8; D: NA; J: TRBJ1-2; DNA: TGTGCCAGCAGCTTAGAGTGGCAGGACTATGGCTACACCTTC; CDR3: CASSLEWQDYGYTF
size: many; V: TRBV10-3; D: NA; J: TRBJ2-7; DNA: TGTGCCATCAGTGAGTCAGAGCAGGCCTACGAGCAGTACTTC; CDR3: CAISESEQAYEQYF
size: few; V: TRBV12-3/TRBV12-4; D: NA; J: TRBJ2-7; DNA: TGTGCCAGCAGTTTCTCAGGTTACGAGCAGTACTTC; CDR3: CASSFSGYEQYF
size: many; V: TRBV29-1; D: NA; J: TRBJ2-3; DNA: TGCAGCGTTGTGGCGGAGTCAGATACGCAGTATTTT; CDR3: CSVVAESDTQYF
size: NA; V: TRBV30; D: NA; J: TRBJ1-4; DNA: TGTGCCTGGAGTGTAACGGGTAATGAAAAACTGTTTTTT; CDR3: CAWSVTGNEKLFF
size: few; V: TRBV7-6; D: NA; J: TRBJ1-4; DNA: TGTGCCAGCAGCTTAGAAACGGTGGCTAATGAAAAACTGTTTTTT; CDR3: CASSLETVANEKLFF
size: few; V: TRBV27; D: TRBD2; J: TRBJ2-7; DNA: TGTGCCAGCAGTCCGGGGGGGGAAACCTACGAGCAGTACTTC; CDR3: CASSPGGETYEQYF
size: few; V: TRBV12-3/TRBV12-4; D: NA; J: TRBJ2-5; DNA: TGTGCCAGCAGTTTCTTGGGTCCCGAGACCCAGTACTTC; CDR3: CASSFLGPETQYF
size: many; V: TRBV18; D: NA; J: TRBJ1-6; DNA: TGTGCCAGCTCATACAGGGTATCTGGATCACCCCTCCACTTT; CDR3: CASSYRVSGSPLHF
size: many; V: TRBV21-1; D: NA; J: TRBJ2-3; DNA: TGTGCCAGCAGCAAAGTGGGAGCTGCAGATACGCAGTATTTT; CDR3: CASSKVGAADTQYF
size: many; V: TRBV6-2/TRBV6-3; D: NA; J: TRBJ2-2; DNA: TGTGCCAGCAGTCAAGACAGGCGACCCAACACCGGGGAGCTGTTTTTT; CDR3: CASSQDRRPNTGELFF
size: many; V: TRBV4-3; D: TRBD2; J: TRBJ2-1; DNA: TGCGCCAGCAGCCAAGATCTAGTTGGGACTAGGTCCTACAATGAGCAGTTCTTC; CDR3: CASSQDLVGTRSYNEQFF
size: few; V: TRBV3-1; D: NA; J: TRBJ1-1; DNA: TGTGCCAGCAGCCAAGGGCACGAAGCTTTCTTT; CDR3: CASSQGHEAFF
size: NA; V: TRBV20-1; D: TRBD1; J: TRBJ1-4; DNA: TGCAGTGCTAGGGACGGACAGGCGGAAAAACTGTTTTTT; CDR3: CSARDGQAEKLFF
size: NA; V: TRBV19; D: NA; J: TRBJ2-1; DNA: TGTGCCAGTAGCGGGACAAGTTACAATGAGCAGTTCTTC; CDR3: CASSGTSYNEQFF
size: many; V: TRBV20-1; D: NA; J: TRBJ2-2; DNA: TGCAGTGCTATTCAAGGACGTACCGGGGAGCTGTTTTTT; CDR3: CSAIQGRTGELFF
size: many; V: TRBV28; D: NA; J: TRBJ1-2; DNA: TGTGCCAGCAGTTCCCAGGGGCGCGGGGCGTGGTATGGCTACACCTTC; CDR3: CASSSQGRGAWYGYTF
size: NA; V: TRBV4-3; D: NA; J: TRBJ1-6; DNA: TGCGCCAGCAGCCAAGAGTTGGGCGGGGGCCATTCACCCCTCCACTTT; CDR3: CASSQELGGGHSPLHF
size: few; V: TRBV28; D: NA; J: TRBJ2-1; DNA: TGTGCCAGCAGGCACGGGCAGGGTGAGCAGTTCTTC; CDR3: CASRHGQGEQFF
size: many; V: TRBV5-4; D: NA; J: TRBJ2-7; DNA: TGTGCCAGCAGCGAGGGACTTTCTACCACATACGAGCAGTACTTC; CDR3: CASSEGLSTTYEQYF
size: many; V: TRBV18; D: TRBD1; J: TRBJ2-1; DNA: TGTGCCAGCTCACCTACCACCGGGACAGGGAGATTCTTC; CDR3: CASSPTTGTGRFF
size: once; V: TRBV4-1; D: TRBD1; J: TRBJ1-5; DNA: TGCGCCAGCAGCCAAGTCAGGGGGCTCAATCAGCCCCAGCTTTTT; CDR3: CASSQVRGLNQPQLF
size: few; V: TRBV9; D: NA; J: TRBJ2-2; DNA: TGTGCCAGCAGCGTAGTGGTACTGGCGAACACCGGGGAGCTGTTTTTT; CDR3: CASSVVVLANTGELFF
size: few; V: TRBV2; D: NA; J: TRBJ2-2; DNA: TGTGCCAGCAGTGATGAGAGGACTAACACCGGGGAGCTGTTTTTT; CDR3: CASSDERTNTGELFF
size: NA; V: TRBV9; D: TRBD1; J: TRBJ2-7; DNA: TGTGCCAGCAGCGCGGGGACAGGACCCTACGAGCAGTACTTC; CDR3: CASSAGTGPYEQYF
size: NA; V: TRBV12-3/TRBV12-4; D: TRBD1; J: TRBJ2-2; DNA: TGTGCCAGCAGCGGGACAGCGAACACCGGGGAGCTGTTTTTT; CDR3: CASSGTANTGELFF
size: many; V: TRBV6-6; D: NA; J: TRBJ2-2; DNA: TGTGCCAGCAGTTACGCGGGGTCGAACACCGGGGAGCTGTTTTTT; CDR3: CASSYAGSNTGELFF
size: NA; V: TRBV6-1; D: TRBD2; J: TRBJ2-2; DNA: TGTGCCAGCAGTGAAGCAGGCGGGGGTCTCACCGGGGAGCTGTTTTTT; CDR3: CASSEAGGGLTGELFF
size: NA; V: TRBV28; D: NA; J: TRBJ1-2; DNA: TGTGCCAGCAGTTTAGGCCTCACTAAGGGCTATGGCTACACCTTC; CDR3: CASSLGLTKGYGYTF
size: NA; V: TRBV14; D: NA; J: TRBJ2-7; DNA: TGTGCCAGCAGCCAAATGGGGGCCCCCTCCTACGAGCAGTACTTC; CDR3: CASSQMGAPSYEQYF
size: many; V: TRBV18; D: TRBD1; J: TRBJ1-1; DNA: TGTGCCAGCTCCCTCGGACAGGGCGGCACTGAAGCTTTCTTT; CDR3: CASSLGQGGTEAFF
size: NA; V: TRBV7-9; D: TRBD1; J: TRBJ2-1; DNA: TGTGCCAGCAGCTTAAGGACAGGGGGCTTCTACAATGAGCAGTTCTTC; CDR3: CASSLRTGGFYNEQFF
size: many; V: TRBV10-3; D: NA; J: TRBJ2-7; DNA: TGTGCCATCAGGAGGGGACGCGAGCAGTACTTC; CDR3: CAIRRGREQYF
size: many; V: TRBV5-5; D: NA; J: TRBJ1-3; DNA: TGTGCCAGCAGCCTACTCTCGGGACTGTACTCTGGAAACACCATATATTTT; CDR3: CASSLLSGLYSGNTIYF
size: many; V: TRBV27; D: TRBD1; J: TRBJ2-7; DNA: TGTGCCATCACATTGGGGACAGGGAGGACCTACGAGCAGTACTTC; CDR3: CAITLGTGRTYEQYF
size: many; V: TRBV7-9; D: NA; J: TRBJ2-1; DNA: TGTGCCAGCAGCTTGAGCCAGGCCCTCCTAGGAGATGAGCAGTTCTTC; CDR3: CASSLSQALLGDEQFF
size: few; V: TRBV20-1; D: NA; J: TRBJ2-2; DNA: TGCAGTGCTAGAGTGGGCGACCGTAACACCGGGGAGCTGTTTTTT; CDR3: CSARVGDRNTGELFF
size: many; V: TRBV7-9; D: NA; J: TRBJ2-1; DNA: TGTGCCAGCAGCTTCCAGAATGAGCAGTTCTTC; CDR3: CASSFQNEQFF
size: few; V: TRBV2; D: NA; J: TRBJ1-1; DNA: TGTGCCAGCATCCGGGAAAGGAACACTGAAGCTTTCTTT; CDR3: CASIRERNTEAFF
size: many; V: TRBV19; D: TRBD1; J: TRBJ1-4; DNA: TGTGCCAGTGGACCGACAGGGACTAATGAAAAACTGTTTTTT; CDR3: CASGPTGTNEKLFF
size: many; V: TRBV6-6; D: NA; J: TRBJ2-1; DNA: TGTGCCAGCAGTTTGAGTGGTAATGAGCAGTTCTTC; CDR3: CASSLSGNEQFF
size: many; V: TRBV7-9; D: NA; J: TRBJ1-1; DNA: TGTGCCAGCAGCTTCGACAGCCGGAACACTGAAGCTTTCTTT; CDR3: CASSFDSRNTEAFF
size: many; V: TRBV27; D: NA; J: TRBJ2-1; DNA: TGTGCCAGCAGTTTGGGAAATGAGCAGTTCTTC; CDR3: CASSLGNEQFF
size: many; V: TRBV25-1; D: NA; J: TRBJ2-6; DNA: TGTGCCAGCAGTGAGTTAATTGGGTCTGGGGCCAACGTCCTGACTTTC; CDR3: CASSELIGSGANVLTF
size: many; V: TRBV30; D: TRBD1; J: TRBJ2-7; DNA: TGTGCCTGGAGTTCAGGGGGCATCTACGAGCAGTACTTC; CDR3: CAWSSGGIYEQYF
size: few; V: TRBV29-1; D: NA; J: TRBJ2-1; DNA: TGCAGCGTTGAAGCAGGAACCATTACAAATGAGCAGTTCTTC; CDR3: CSVEAGTITNEQFF
size: few; V: TRBV5-1; D: NA; J: TRBJ2-1; DNA: TGCGCCAGCAGCTTGGACGGGGTAGGGGAGCAGTTCTTC; CDR3: CASSLDGVGEQFF
size: many; V: TRBV2; D: TRBD2; J: TRBJ2-3; DNA: TGTGCCAGCAAGCGGACTAGCGGGGGTAAAACAGATACGCAGTATTTT; CDR3: CASKRTSGGKTDTQYF
size: few; V: TRBV3-1; D: TRBD2; J: TRBJ2-3; DNA: TGTGCCAGCAGCCACCAACTAGCGGGGGGGCCGGCAGATACGCAGTATTTT; CDR3: CASSHQLAGGPADTQYF